This T cell receptor beta chain was profiled in a study of post-analysis software for immune sequencing data. Broader study findings: People with multiple sclerosis had a significantly lower normalized Chao1 diversity than controls did.

Regarding this clonotype: The antigen remains undetermined.

TCR beta libraries were prepared from cDNA with unique molecular identifiers. TCRdb itself ran the PCR reads through MiXCR, one entry per CDR3 protein. The data contain about 540,000 distinct CDR3 sequences, roughly 34% of them singletons. The sequenced sample consisted of blood. This receptor was taken from a girl aged 2-17 years with multiple sclerosis.

The DNA for the CDR3 is TGTGCTAGTGGTTTGACGACAGGGGGCGCAAAAGATACGCAGTATTTT. Translation: CASGLTTGGAKDTQYF. V is TRBV12-5 and J is TRBJ2-3; 10 bases match TRBD1. V shed 2 bases, J shed 5 bases, and the junction held 7 bases outside the gene matches. The CDR3 length is 16 residues. Germline-derived CDR1 and CDR2 are LGHNT and FRNRAP.